A single count supports the clone carrying this T cell receptor (beta chain). This sample includes further DNA sequences coding for the same CDR3. These data belong to a study of Ad26.COV2.S vaccination and SARS-CoV-2 variants. Sample treatment: about 20 received Ad26.COV2.S at low or high dose, single or two shots; about 5 received placebo; per-sample allocation not given. Sample collection was performed on day 63 after the first vaccine or placebo injection. Germline CDR1 and CDR2: MNHEY and SMNVEV (reference sequence). The CDR3 has 15 residues. V lost 4 bases, J lost 4 bases, and 7 bases stayed unmatched. Measured with immunoSEQ multiplex PCR; TCRdb has only the in-frame clones, and not every one. In the table there are approximately 480,000 clones, roughly 89% of which are singletons.

The rearrangement links TRBV27 to TRBJ2-5; 9 nucleotides align to TRBD2. The clonotype was recovered from a person aged 18-65 years who received the Ad26.COV2.S COVID-19 vaccine or a placebo. Sample: peripheral blood, taken in a trial of Ad26.COV2.S vaccine versus placebo. The DNA for the CDR3 is TGTGCCAGCAGTTGGGGCGGGAGGGCCGTAGAGACCCAGTACTTC. Encoded protein: CASSWGGRAVETQYF.